This T cell receptor beta chain appears in the sequencing data of a study of cytomegalovirus exposure and HLA in healthy donors. Study-wide results and limits: The investigators catalogued 180 or so TCR beta chains as cytomegalovirus-associated. The productive fraction for most TCR beta V segments was about 87% or about 30% in an earlier analysis. CMV serostatus alone was available as immune exposure information.

J lost 6 bases, V lost 6 bases, and 8 bases had no gene match. Per germline, CDR1 KGHSH and CDR2 LQKENI. The CDR3 loop spans 14 amino acids. Primers: 60 Vbeta forward and 13 Jbeta reverse. Clones were sequenced by immunoSEQ multiplex PCR, and TCRdb holds only the in-frame ones, with some missing. Of 150,000 to 200,000 clones in the sample, 60% to 80% were seen once. This clone was recorded once. Its specificity is not known. This rearrangement joins TRBV18 to TRBJ2-5; TRBD2 matches at 9 bases. Sequencing used PBMCs. The sequence came from a woman aged 50 to 60 in good health and CMV-seropositive. The CDR3 region has the DNA TGTGCCAGCTCCCCGACTAGCGGTGAGAAGACCCAGTACTTC. Its translation: CASSPTSGEKTQYF.